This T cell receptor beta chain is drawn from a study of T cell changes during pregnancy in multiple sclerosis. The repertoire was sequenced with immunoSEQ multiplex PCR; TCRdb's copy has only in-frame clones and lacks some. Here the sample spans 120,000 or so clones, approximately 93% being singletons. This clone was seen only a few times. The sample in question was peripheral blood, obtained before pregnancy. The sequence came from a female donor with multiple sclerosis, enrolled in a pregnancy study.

As DNA, the CDR3 is TGCGCCAGCAGCTTGAGAGCGGGCTACAATGAGCAGTTCTTC. Translation: CASSLRAGYNEQFF. The V and J genes are TRBV5-1 and TRBJ2-1; a weak D match, TRBD2 (6 bases). Germline values: CDR1 SGHRS, CDR2 YFSETQ. Trimming removed 1 base at V and 3 bases at J, with 8 bases between. The CDR3 extends over 14 amino acids.